Each of the 22 T cell receptor beta chains below was sequenced from the same sample in a study of control samples from healthy donors and cancer patients. The repertoire was sequenced with immunoSEQ multiplex PCR; TCRdb's copy has only in-frame clones and lacks some. The sample has 100,000 to 130,000 clones, 82% seen once; the top ten hold roughly 6.5%. Specimen: blood. The receptors originated from a man aged 18-30 years in good health.

On this clone: The same CDR3 is also encoded by other DNA sequences in this sample. The chain recombines TRBV7-2 with TRBJ1-5, with 7 positions matching TRBD1. The junction had 1 base not matched to a gene; V was cut back by 1 base and J by 7 bases. Germline V gives CDR1 SGHTA, CDR2 FQGNSA. The CDR3 extends over 13 amino acids. The CDR3 reads CASSLDRGQPQHF. CDR3 coding DNA: TGTGCCAGCAGCTTAGACAGGGGCCAGCCCCAGCATTTT.

The gene calls are TRBV24-1 and TRBJ2-5; TRBD1 aligns across 8 bases. The CDR3 totals 14 residues. The germline CDR1 and CDR2 sequences are KGHDR and SFDVKD. Unmatched junction bases numbered 2, after V lost 5 bases and J lost 1 base. CDR3 nucleotide sequence: TGTGCCACCAGTGGGGACAGGCTCCAAGAGACCCAGTACTTC. As protein: CATSGDRLQETQYF.

The chain links TRBV30 to TRBJ1-2, with a tentative D call TRBD1 (6 bases). The germline V gene has CDR1 GTSNPN and CDR2 SVGIG (reference sequence). CDR3 size: 14 residues. V was pared by 1 base and J by 2 bases, with 11 bases between. The CDR3 reads CAWSDRVGNYGYTF. CDR3 coding DNA: TGTGCCTGGAGTGACAGGGTCGGGAACTATGGCTACACCTTC.

The chain joins TRBV15 to TRBJ2-1; TRBD2 matches at 12 bases. This CDR3 is 16 amino acids long. V was clipped by 0 bases and J by 8 bases; unmatched bases: 5. The germline gives CDR1 LNHNV, CDR2 YYDKDF (reference sequence). This CDR3 reads CATSRDASGGADEQFF. The CDR3, as DNA: TGTGCCACCAGCAGAGATGCTAGCGGGGGGGCTGATGAGCAGTTCTTC.

V usage is TRBV9 and J usage is TRBJ1-6; D not certain. The CDR3 has 16 amino acids. With 4 bases removed from V and 0 bases from J, the gap between germline ends came to 11 bases. Germline values: CDR1 SGDLS, CDR2 YYNGEE. The CDR3 DNA reads as TGTGCCAGCAGCTGGACGGTGAGCTCCTATAATTCACCCCTCCACTTT. Protein: CASSWTVSSYNSPLHF.

This clone was seen a single time. This chain links TRBV28 with TRBJ2-6; maybe TRBD1 (5 bases). CDR1 and CDR2 from the germline V gene are MDHEN and SYDVKM. This CDR3 region has 18 residues. Deletions cut 2 bases from V and 0 bases from J, with 14 bases between. The CDR3 here is CASSLGQGPGSGANVLTF. CDR3 in DNA: TGTGCCAGCAGTTTAGGGCAGGGTCCAGGCTCTGGGGCCAACGTCCTGACTTTC. The full variable domain, its missing parts supplied by reference TRBV28 and TRBJ2-6, is DVKVTQSSRYLVKRTGEKVFLECVQDMDHENMFWYRQDPGLGLRLIYFSYDVKMKEKGDIPEGYSVSREKKERFSLILESASTNQTSMYLCASSLGQGPGSGANVLTFGAGSRLTVL.

V and J are TRBV7-2 and TRBJ2-2, with D possibly being TRBD1 (5 bases). In germline, CDR1 is SGHTA, CDR2 FQGNSA. V gave up 5 bases and J gave up 2 bases, with 12 bases separating them. This CDR3 has 15 residues. The CDR3 sequence: CASSQTVRNTGELFF. The CDR3 DNA reads TGTGCCAGCAGCCAGACAGTCCGAAACACCGGGGAGCTGTTTTTT.

Here the CDR3 DNA reads TGTGCCAGCAGTTCCGGACAGGGCCATGGCTACACCTTC. It specifies CASSSGQGHGYTF. This chain uses TRBV12-3 or TRBV12-4 with TRBJ1-2; 8 bases line up with TRBD1. V gave up 4 bases and J gave up 6 bases; unmatched junction bases: 4. CDR3 size: 13 residues.

V usage is TRBV5-1 and J usage is TRBJ1-1; D remains unclear. CDR1 SGHRS and CDR2 YFSETQ come from the germline V gene. CDR3 length: 15 residues. Between the trimmed V and J ends, which lost 0 bases and 4 bases, there was a span of 13 bases. The CDR3 DNA is TGCGCCAGCAGCTTGGGACACGGACGGATCACTGAAGCTTTCTTT. Translation: CASSLGHGRITEAFF.

The V and J genes are TRBV28 and TRBJ2-7; D might be TRBD2 (6 bases). Germline V gene data show CDR1 as MDHEN and CDR2 as SYDVKM. The CDR3 has 14 residues. With 6 bases removed from V and 6 bases from J, the gap between germline ends came to 18 bases. The CDR3 coding sequence is TGTGCCAGCAGGGAGGGACCGATAAGTGGCGAGCAGTACTTC. Residues: CASREGPISGEQYF.

The chain links TRBV5-5 to TRBJ1-2; D is possibly TRBD1 (6 bases). This CDR3 has 11 amino acids. V lost 4 bases, J lost 8 bases, and 9 bases lay in between. Looked up from germline, CDR1 is SGHKS and CDR2 is YYEKEE (reference sequence). The CDR3 spells CASSPGTGYTF. The CDR3 coding sequence is TGTGCCAGCAGCCCTGGGACAGGCTACACCTTC.

The sample holds one count of this clone. The chain joins TRBV11-1 to TRBJ1-1; no clear D gene. The CDR3 spans 17 residues. Trimming removed 0 bases at V and 3 bases at J, with 17 bases between. Germline assignment: CDR1 SGHAT and CDR2 FQDESV (reference sequence). CDR3 in amino acids: CASSLARYILEDTEAFF. The CDR3 DNA follows: TGTGCCAGCAGCTTAGCGAGGTACATCCTGGAGGACACTGAAGCTTTCTTT.

The rearrangement uses TRBV7-8 and TRBJ1-2, with D perhaps TRBD1 (6 bases). CDR1 and CDR2 (germline): SGHVS, FQNEAQ. The CDR3 has 14 amino acids. Deletions cut 4 bases from V and 4 bases from J, with 13 bases between. The CDR3 DNA sequence: TGTGCCAGCAGCTACCGGACAGCCCTCTATGGCTACACCTTC. It yields the protein CASSYRTALYGYTF.

The chain joins TRBV7-9 to TRBJ1-4, with 8 bases identical to TRBD1. The J segment lost 0 bases and the V segment lost 5 bases, leaving 11 bases of the junction unmatched. Germline assignment: CDR1 SEHNR and CDR2 FQNEAQ (reference sequence). The CDR3 sequence is 18 residues long. The DNA for the CDR3 is TGTGCCAGCAGCGGTCAGGGGACAGGAAGATCAACTAATGAAAAACTGTTTTTT. This encodes CASSGQGTGRSTNEKLFF. Drawing the rest from reference TRBV7-9 and TRBJ1-4, the complete variable domain is DTGVSQNPRHKITKRGQNVTFRCDPISEHNRLYWYRQTLGQGPEFLTYFQNEAQLEKSRLLSDRFSAERPKGSFSTLEIQRTEQGDSAMYLCASSGQGTGRSTNEKLFFGSGTQLSVL.

The chain carries TRBV7-9 and TRBJ2-4; a weak D match, TRBD1 (5 bases). Trimming took off 1 base at V and 8 bases at J, with 9 bases between the two ends. The CDR3 has 13 residues. The V gene's germline CDR1 is SEHNR and CDR2 FQNEAQ (reference sequence). CDR3 amino acids: CASSLVAGHIQYF. Written as DNA, the CDR3 is TGTGCCAGCAGCTTAGTCGCAGGGCACATTCAGTACTTC.

This chain links TRBV30 with TRBJ1-1, with D hard to call. The ends were cut back, 0 bases at V and 5 bases at J, with 7 bases in the middle. Germline values: CDR1 GTSNPN, CDR2 SVGIG (reference sequence). The CDR3 length is 12 residues. CDR3 DNA: TGTGCCTGGAGTGTAGGAAAGACTGAAGCTTTCTTT. This encodes CAWSVGKTEAFF.

The chain has TRBV7-9 and TRBJ2-5; TRBD1 agrees at 7 bases. V shed 4 bases and J 3 bases; nucleotides not matched to a gene: 8. The CDR3 extends over 15 amino acids. The germline V gene encodes CDR1 SEHNR and CDR2 FQNEAQ (reference sequence). This CDR3 is CASSSTGATKETQYF. DNA for the CDR3: TGTGCCAGCAGCTCAACAGGGGCGACTAAAGAGACCCAGTACTTC.

This clone was detected a few times. V gene TRBV5-4 combines with J gene TRBJ1-2, with D maybe TRBD1 (6 bases). Trimming pared 3 bases from V and 6 bases from J, leaving 15 bases between. CDR1 SGHNT and CDR2 YYREEE come from the germline V gene (reference sequence). The CDR3 has 14 amino acids. For the CDR3, the DNA is TGTGCCAGCAGCTCCTCCGCGGGGGCCAATGGCTACACCTTC. Its translation: CASSSSAGANGYTF.

The chain couples TRBV6-6 to TRBJ2-7; 12 bases map to TRBD1. Per germline, CDR1 MNHNY and CDR2 SVGAGI (reference sequence). V gave up 2 bases and J gave up 4 bases; unmatched junction bases: 3. This CDR3 has 15 amino acids. The CDR3 protein is CASSYRDRGHYEQYV. In DNA form, the CDR3 reads TGTGCCAGCAGTTACCGGGACAGGGGGCATTACGAGCAGTACGTC.

This rearrangement joins TRBV29-1 to TRBJ2-3; 10 nucleotides agree with TRBD2. The CDR3 extends over 13 amino acids. With 6 bases clipped from V and 4 bases from J, the junction kept 4 bases outside the gene matches. Per germline, CDR1 SQVTM and CDR2 ANQGSEA. The CDR3 sequence: CSVAGGPADTQYF. For the CDR3, the DNA is TGCAGCGTAGCGGGGGGGCCTGCAGATACGCAGTATTTT.

This clone showed up just a few times. V and J are TRBV7-8 and TRBJ1-5, with 8 positions matching TRBD1. Germline CDR1 and CDR2: SGHVS and FQNEAQ. V was clipped by 5 bases and J by 5 bases; unmatched bases: 8. This CDR3 has 15 amino acids. The CDR3 is CASSTDQGAHQPQHF. The CDR3 bases are TGTGCCAGCAGCACGGACCAGGGGGCTCATCAGCCCCAGCATTTT.

V and J are TRBV28 and TRBJ1-4; TRBD1 matches at 7 bases. CDR1 and CDR2 from the germline V gene are MDHEN and SYDVKM. V dropped 6 bases and J dropped 7; count of bases not matched to a gene: 11. This CDR3 has 15 amino acids. The CDR3 region has the DNA TGTGCCAGCAGCCTTCCGGGACAGCTTGTTGAAAAACTGTTTTTT. This gives the protein CASSLPGQLVEKLFF.